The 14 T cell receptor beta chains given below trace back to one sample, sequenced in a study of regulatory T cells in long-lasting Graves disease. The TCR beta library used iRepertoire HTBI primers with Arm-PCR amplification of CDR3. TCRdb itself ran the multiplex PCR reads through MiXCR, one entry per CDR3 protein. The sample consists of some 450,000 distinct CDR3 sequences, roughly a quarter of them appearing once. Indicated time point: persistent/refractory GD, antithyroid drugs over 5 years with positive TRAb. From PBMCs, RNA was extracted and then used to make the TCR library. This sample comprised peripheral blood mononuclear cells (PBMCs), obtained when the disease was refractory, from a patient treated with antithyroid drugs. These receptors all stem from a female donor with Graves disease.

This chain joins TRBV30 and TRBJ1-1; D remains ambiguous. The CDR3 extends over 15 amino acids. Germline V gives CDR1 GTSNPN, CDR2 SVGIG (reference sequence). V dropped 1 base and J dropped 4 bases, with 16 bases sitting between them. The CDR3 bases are TGTGCCTGGAGTGATCGGCCTCGTATGGCCACTGAAGCTTTCTTT. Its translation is CAWSDRPRMATEAFF. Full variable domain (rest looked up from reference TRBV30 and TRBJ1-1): SQTIHQWPATLVQPVGSPLSLECTVEGTSNPNLYWYRQAAGRGLQLLFYSVGIGQISSEVPQNLSASRPQDRQFILSSKKLLLSDSGFYLCAWSDRPRMATEAFFGQGTRLTVV.

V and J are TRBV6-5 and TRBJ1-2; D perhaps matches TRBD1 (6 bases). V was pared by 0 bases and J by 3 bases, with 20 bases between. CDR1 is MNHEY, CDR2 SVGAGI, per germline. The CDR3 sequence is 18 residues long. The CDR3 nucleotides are TGTGCCAGCAGTTACTCTCGGAAGCAGTTTGGGGGCTACTATGGCTACACCTTC. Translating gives CASSYSRKQFGGYYGYTF.

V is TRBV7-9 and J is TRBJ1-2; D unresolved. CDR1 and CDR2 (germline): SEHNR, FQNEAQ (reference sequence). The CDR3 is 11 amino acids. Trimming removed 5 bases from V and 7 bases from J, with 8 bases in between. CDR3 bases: TGTGCCAGCAGCCCGTCGAGTGGCTACACCTTC. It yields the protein CASSPSSGYTF.

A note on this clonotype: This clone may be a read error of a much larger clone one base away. The CDR3 coding sequence is TGTGCCAGCATTGCGGGAGGGATGTATGGCTGCACCTTC. Encoded protein: CASIAGGMYGCTF. The rearrangement links TRBV5-6 to TRBJ1-2, with D unresolved. The CDR3 spans 13 residues. From germline, CDR1 is SGHDT and CDR2 YYEEEE.

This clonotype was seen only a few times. The CDR3 DNA reads as TGTGCCAGCAGCTTCTCGACTAGCGGGAGGGAGCAATTAGTATCCGGGGAGCTGTTTTTT. Protein product: CASSFSTSGREQLVSGELFF. V is TRBV11-2 and J is TRBJ2-2, with 14 bases aligning to TRBD2. The germline V gene has CDR1 SGHAT and CDR2 FQNNGV. The CDR3 is 20 amino acids. V lost 3 bases to trimming and J lost 6 bases; unmatched junction nucleotides: 15.

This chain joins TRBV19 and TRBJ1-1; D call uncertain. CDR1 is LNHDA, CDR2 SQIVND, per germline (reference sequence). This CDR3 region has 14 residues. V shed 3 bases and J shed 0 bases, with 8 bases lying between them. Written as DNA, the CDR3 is TGTGCCAGTAGTATGTCCAGGTTGAACACTGAAGCTTTCTTT. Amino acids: CASSMSRLNTEAFF.

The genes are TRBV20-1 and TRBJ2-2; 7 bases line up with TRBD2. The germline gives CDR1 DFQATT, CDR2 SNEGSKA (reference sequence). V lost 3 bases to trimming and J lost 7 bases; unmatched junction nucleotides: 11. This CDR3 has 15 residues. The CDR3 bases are TGCAGTGCTAGGAGGGCGGGAGAGGATATCGGGGAGCTGTTTTTT. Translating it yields CSARRAGEDIGELFF.

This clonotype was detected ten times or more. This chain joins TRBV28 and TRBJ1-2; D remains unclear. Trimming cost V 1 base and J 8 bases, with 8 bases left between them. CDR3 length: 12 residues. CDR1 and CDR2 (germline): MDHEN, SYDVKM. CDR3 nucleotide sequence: TGTGCCAGCAGTTTATACCAAGAAGGCTACACCTTC. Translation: CASSLYQEGYTF.

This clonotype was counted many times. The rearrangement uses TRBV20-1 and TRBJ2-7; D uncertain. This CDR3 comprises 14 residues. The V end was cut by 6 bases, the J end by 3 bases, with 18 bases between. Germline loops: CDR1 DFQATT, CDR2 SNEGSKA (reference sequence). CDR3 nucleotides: TGCAGTGCCCTCGACCTAGAAAAAATCTACGAGCAGTACTTC. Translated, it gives CSALDLEKIYEQYF.

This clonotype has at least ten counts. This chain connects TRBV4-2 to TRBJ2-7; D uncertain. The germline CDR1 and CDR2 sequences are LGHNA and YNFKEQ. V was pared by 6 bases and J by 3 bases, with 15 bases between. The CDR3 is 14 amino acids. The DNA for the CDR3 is TGTGCCAGCAGTCCCTCGGGCCTACTCTACGAGCAGTACTTC. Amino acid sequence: CASSPSGLLYEQYF.

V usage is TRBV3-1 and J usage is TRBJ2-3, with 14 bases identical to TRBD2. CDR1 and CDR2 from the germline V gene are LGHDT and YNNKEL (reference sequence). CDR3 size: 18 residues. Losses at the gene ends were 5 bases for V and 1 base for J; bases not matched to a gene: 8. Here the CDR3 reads CASSSMGLAGVRTDTQYF. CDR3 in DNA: TGTGCCAGCAGCTCTATGGGACTAGCGGGAGTCCGCACAGATACGCAGTATTTT.

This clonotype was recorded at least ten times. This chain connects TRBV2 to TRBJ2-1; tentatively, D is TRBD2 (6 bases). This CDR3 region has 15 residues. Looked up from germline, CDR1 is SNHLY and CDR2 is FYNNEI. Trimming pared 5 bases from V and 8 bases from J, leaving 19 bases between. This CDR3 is CASSNAGTGRDEQFF. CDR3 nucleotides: TGTGCCAGCAGTAATGCGGGGACGGGCAGGGATGAGCAGTTCTTC. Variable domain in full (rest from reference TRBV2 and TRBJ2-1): EPEVTQTPSHQVTQMGQEVILRCVPISNHLYFYWYRQILGQKVEFLVSFYNNEISEKSEIFDDQFSVERPDGSNFTLKIRSTKLEDSAMYFCASSNAGTGRDEQFFGPGTRLTVL.

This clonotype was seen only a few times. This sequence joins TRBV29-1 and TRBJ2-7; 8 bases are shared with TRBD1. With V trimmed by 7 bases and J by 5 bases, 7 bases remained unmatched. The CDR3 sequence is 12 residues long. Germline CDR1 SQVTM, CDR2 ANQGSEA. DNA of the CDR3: TGCAGCGCTAGACAGGGGAGAAACGAGCAGTACTTC. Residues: CSARQGRNEQYF.

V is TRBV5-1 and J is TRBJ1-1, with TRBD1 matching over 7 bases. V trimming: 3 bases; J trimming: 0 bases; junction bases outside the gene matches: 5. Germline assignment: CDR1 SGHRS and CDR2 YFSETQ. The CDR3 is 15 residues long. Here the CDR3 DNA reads TGCGCCAGCAGCTCGGGACAGAACATGAACACTGAAGCTTTCTTT. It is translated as CASSSGQNMNTEAFF.